These 12 T cell receptor beta chains were sequenced from one sample in a study of identical twins. MiXCR, run by TCRdb on the 5' RACE reads, gives a single entry per CDR3 protein. The top ten hold 1.6% of the sample, which has some 600,000 distinct CDR3 sequences, roughly 7.1% seen once. The sample was also reused in another study, on yellow fever vaccine responses in identical twins.

The sequencing input was PBMCs. The receptors derive from a young woman in good health.

The chain employs TRBV9 and TRBJ2-7, with D unresolved. Germline CDR1 is SGDLS and CDR2 is YYNGEE. The CDR3 covers 15 residues. The V end was cut by 0 bases, the J end by 0 bases, with 10 bases between. The chain's CDR3 is CASSVGSGGSYEQYF. The CDR3 region has the DNA TGTGCCAGCAGCGTAGGAAGTGGCGGCTCCTACGAGCAGTACTTC.

This clonotype showed up many times. The CDR3 protein is CASSQGRGVAGNTIYF. DNA of the CDR3: TGTGCCAGCAGCCAAGGGCGGGGGGTCGCTGGAAACACCATATATTTT. The chain is built from TRBV11-2 and TRBJ1-3; the D gene is possibly TRBD1 (5 bases). Germline CDR1 reads SGHAT; CDR2 reads FQNNGV. With 5 bases removed from V and 2 bases from J, the gap between germline ends came to 16 bases. This CDR3 region has 16 residues.

On this clonotype itself: A read error is possible here, since a much larger clone lies one base away. V and J are TRBV28 and TRBJ2-7; D tentatively fits TRBD1 or TRBD2 (5 bases each). In germline, CDR1 is MDHEN, CDR2 SYDVKM. The CDR3 is made up of 14 amino acids. V was clipped by 10 bases and J by 7 bases, with 23 bases between them. This chain's CDR3 is CATSFPGYEGEQYF. CDR3 bases: TGTGCCACCAGCTTCCCGGGCTATGAGGGGGAGCAGTACTTC.

On this clonotype itself: A read error may be the cause here, since a much bigger clone is one base away. The J gene is TRBJ2-1, the V gene TRBV11-3; D is possibly TRBD1 or TRBD2 (5 bases each). Germline V gene data show CDR1 as SGHNT and CDR2 as YENEEA. The CDR3 contains 14 residues. CDR3 coding DNA: TGTGCCAGGAGCTTAGAGGGGTCTGGTCCTGAGCAGTTCTTC. Protein sequence: CARSLEGSGPEQFF.

This chain's CDR3 is CASSPNFPLHEQFF. The CDR3 DNA reads TGTGCCAGCAGCCCGAATTTTCCTCTCCATGAGCAGTTCTTC. V usage is TRBV27 and J usage is TRBJ2-1; D is unclear. The CDR3 length is 14 residues. CDR1 and CDR2 (germline): MNHEY, SMNVEV (reference sequence). V lost 6 bases, J lost 8 bases, and 17 bases lay in between.

This clonotype has just a few counts. This sequence joins TRBV15 and TRBJ2-7; D not resolved. CDR3 length: 13 amino acids. The V end lost 0 bases, the J end lost 2 bases, and 5 bases lay between the germline ends. CDR1 and CDR2 (germline): LNHNV, YYDKDF (reference sequence). The CDR3 reads CATSRDLAYEQYF. DNA of the CDR3: TGTGCCACCAGCAGAGATCTGGCCTACGAGCAGTACTTC.

Written as DNA, the CDR3 is TGTGCCAGCAGCGTGAAGGAAACCTACAATGAGCAGTTCTTC. It encodes CASSVKETYNEQFF. The chain is built from TRBV9 and TRBJ2-1, with D hard to call. The V end lost 2 bases, the J end lost 2 bases, and 8 bases lay between the germline ends. The CDR3 runs 14 residues. Germline V gene sequence: CDR1 SGDLS, CDR2 YYNGEE.

The gene calls are TRBV7-9 and TRBJ1-1, with TRBD1 matching 11 bases. Germline V gives CDR1 SEHNR, CDR2 FQNEAQ (reference sequence). After removal of 11 bases from V and 1 base from J, the junction contained 6 bases not matched to a gene. This CDR3 has 14 residues. CDR3 in DNA: TGTGCCGTTGTCGGGACAGGGGGGAACACTGAAGCTTTCTTT. Its translation: CAVVGTGGNTEAFF.

The chain recombines TRBV7-9 with TRBJ1-5; the D is unclear. Germline values: CDR1 SEHNR, CDR2 FQNEAQ (reference sequence). V dropped 3 bases and J dropped 3 bases, with 12 bases sitting between them. This CDR3 region has 15 residues. The CDR3 DNA reads as TGTGCCAGCAGCTTCTCCGAGGCCACCAATCAGCCCCAGCATTTT. Amino acids: CASSFSEATNQPQHF.

This clonotype appeared a few times. The genes are TRBV2 and TRBJ1-1; tentatively, D is TRBD1 (5 bases). V was pared by 3 bases and J by 2 bases, with 13 bases between. Per germline, CDR1 SNHLY and CDR2 FYNNEI. This CDR3 has 15 amino acids. The CDR3 reads CASSEREGPNTEAFF. The CDR3 DNA reads as TGTGCCAGCAGTGAGCGGGAGGGGCCAAACACTGAAGCTTTCTTT. The entire variable domain, with the rest obtained from reference TRBV2 and TRBJ1-1, is as follows: EPEVTQTPSHQVTQMGQEVILRCVPISNHLYFYWYRQILGQKVEFLVSFYNNEISEKSEIFDDQFSVERPDGSNFTLKIRSTKLEDSAMYFCASSEREGPNTEAFFGQGTRLTVV.

The chain carries TRBV20-1 and TRBJ2-2; TRBD2 matches 7 bases. Germline-derived CDR1 and CDR2 are DFQATT and SNEGSKA (reference sequence). This CDR3 comprises 13 residues. With V trimmed by 6 bases and J by 6 bases, 7 bases remained unmatched. The CDR3 DNA is TGCAGTGCCGTACCCCGGGGGGCCGGGGAGCTGTTTTTT. The encoded protein is CSAVPRGAGELFF.

In its sample, this clonotype was seen many times. The chain is built from TRBV4-1 and TRBJ2-5; possible D gene TRBD2, 6 bases. The ends were cut back, 0 bases at V and 1 base at J, with 9 bases in the middle. Germline-derived CDR1 and CDR2 are MGHRA and YSYEKL. CDR3 length: 15 amino acids. In DNA, the CDR3 is TGCGCCAGCAGCCAAGACCCGGGACTCCAAGAGACCCAGTACTTC. Translating gives CASSQDPGLQETQYF.